One and the same sample provided the 15 T cell receptor beta chains below, sequenced in a study of siplizumab effects on memory and regulatory T cells. Sequenced by immunoSEQ multiplex PCR; TCRdb stores in-frame clones only, minus some. This sample has over 45,000 clones, with approximately 97% found just once. Sequenced input: naive CD8+ T cells sorted from blood. Receptors were obtained from a human donor in good health.

V and J are TRBV5-1 and TRBJ2-1, with D perhaps TRBD1 or TRBD2 (5 bases each). Deletions cut 3 bases from V and 4 bases from J, with 8 bases between. Germline V gives CDR1 SGHRS, CDR2 YFSETQ. The CDR3 spans 13 residues. The CDR3 DNA is TGCGCCAGCAGCTGGGACCAATACAATGAGCAGTTCTTC. This gives the protein CASSWDQYNEQFF. The full variable domain, its missing parts supplied by reference TRBV5-1 and TRBJ2-1, is KAGVTQTPRYLIKTRGQQVTLSCSPISGHRSVSWYQQTPGQGLQFLFEYFSETQRNKGNFPGRFSGRQFSNSRSEMNVSTLELGDSALYLCASSWDQYNEQFFGPGTRLTVL.

V usage is TRBV27 and J usage is TRBJ1-1; possible D gene TRBD1, 5 bases. Germline assignment: CDR1 MNHEY and CDR2 SMNVEV (reference sequence). The CDR3 is 14 amino acids. Deletions cut 4 bases from V and 3 bases from J, with 12 bases between. CDR3 sequence (DNA): TGTGCCAGCAGTTCTCCAGGGTTGGACACTGAAGCTTTCTTT. Protein sequence: CASSSPGLDTEAFF.

The genes are TRBV6-5 and TRBJ2-7; TRBD1 might be the D (6 bases). Germline V gives CDR1 MNHEY, CDR2 SVGAGI. V was clipped by 8 bases and J by 12 bases, with 14 bases between them. CDR3 length: 10 residues. The CDR3 bases are TGTGCCAGCTGGGAACAGGGCCTGTACTTC. Amino acid sequence: CASWEQGLYF.

The rearrangement links TRBV11-3 to TRBJ1-1; a weak D match, TRBD1 (6 bases). This CDR3 is 15 amino acids long. The germline CDR1 and CDR2 sequences are SGHNT and YENEEA. V dropped 3 bases and J dropped 0 bases, with 11 bases sitting between them. CDR3 DNA sequence: TGTGCCAGCAGCTTGGGGGGGCTAGTGAACACTGAAGCTTTCTTT. The encoded protein is CASSLGGLVNTEAFF.

V is TRBV4-1 and J is TRBJ2-7, with D hard to call. Germline CDR1 reads MGHRA; CDR2 reads YSYEKL. V shed 0 bases and J shed 6 bases, with 12 bases lying between them. CDR3 length: 14 amino acids. This chain's CDR3 is CASSQDRNRVEQYF. CDR3 coding DNA: TGCGCCAGCAGCCAAGATCGTAATCGAGTCGAGCAGTACTTC.

For the CDR3, the DNA is TGTGCCGGCGGTCAGGGTATCTACGAGCAGTACTTC. It encodes CAGGQGIYEQYF. The gene calls are TRBV7-9 and TRBJ2-7, with a weak D call TRBD1 (5 bases). The CDR3 length is 12 residues. V lost 11 bases, J lost 3 bases, and 14 bases lay in between. The V gene's germline CDR1 is SEHNR and CDR2 FQNEAQ (reference sequence).

The chain couples TRBV7-8 to TRBJ2-7; D ambiguous. Deletions cut 1 base from V and 2 bases from J, with 15 bases between. Germline CDR1 is SGHVS and CDR2 is FQNEAQ. The CDR3 extends over 16 amino acids. In nucleotides, the CDR3 is TGTGCCAGCAGCTTAGGAGTAGGCTACCTCACCTACGAGCAGTACTTC. This sequence encodes CASSLGVGYLTYEQYF.

This chain connects TRBV15 to TRBJ2-1, with D possibly matching TRBD2 (5 bases). V lost 1 base and J 0 bases, leaving 10 bases between the germline ends. This CDR3 region has 16 residues. The germline V gene has CDR1 LNHNV and CDR2 YYDKDF (reference sequence). The CDR3 DNA reads TGTGCCACCAGCAGAGGGGAGCGGATCTCCTACAATGAGCAGTTCTTC. As protein: CATSRGERISYNEQFF.

J is TRBJ2-7 and V is TRBV5-1; 10 bases are shared with TRBD1. Germline V gene sequence: CDR1 SGHRS, CDR2 YFSETQ. This CDR3 has 15 residues. The V gene end was trimmed by 3 bases and the J gene end by 5 bases; junction bases not matched to a gene: 8. The CDR3 spells CASSSPGQGIHEQYF. CDR3 nucleotides: TGCGCCAGCAGCTCTCCGGGACAGGGGATCCACGAGCAGTACTTC.

The V gene is TRBV19, the J gene TRBJ1-3; perhaps TRBD1 as D (5 bases). Germline values: CDR1 LNHDA, CDR2 SQIVND (reference sequence). The CDR3 is 18 residues long. The V end was cut by 0 bases, the J end by 4 bases, with 19 bases between. The CDR3 is CASSIDLLWQGEGNTIYF. In nucleotides, the CDR3 is TGTGCCAGTAGTATAGATCTTTTGTGGCAGGGCGAAGGAAACACCATATATTTT.

V is TRBV10-3 and J is TRBJ2-3; D is perhaps TRBD2 (6 bases). The CDR3 is made up of 13 amino acids. V was cut by 7 bases and J by 6 bases, with 14 bases left in between. The V gene's germline CDR1 is ENHRY and CDR2 SYGVKD. CDR3 in amino acids: CAIKLGGPDTQYF. CDR3 in DNA: TGTGCCATCAAGTTGGGGGGACCGGATACGCAGTATTTT.

CDR3 amino acids: CASSVRGLNNEQFF. The CDR3 nucleotides are TGTGCCAGCAGCGTGCGGGGACTGAACAATGAGCAGTTCTTC. The chain has TRBV9 and TRBJ2-1; weak D call: TRBD2 (6 bases). The CDR3 loop spans 14 amino acids. V gave up 2 bases and J gave up 5 bases, with 11 bases separating them. The V gene's germline CDR1 is SGDLS and CDR2 YYNGEE.

This rearrangement joins TRBV14 to TRBJ1-3, with D maybe TRBD1 (6 bases). This CDR3 is 14 amino acids long. Germline CDR1 reads SGHDN; CDR2 reads FVKESK. Trimming shortened V by 4 bases and J by 4 bases, and 11 bases separated the two germline ends. The CDR3 loop reads CASSRTGKGNTIYF. The CDR3 nucleotides are TGTGCCAGCAGCCGAACAGGGAAAGGAAACACCATATATTTT.

This clone occurred once. The chain recombines TRBV10-3 with TRBJ2-7, with D possibly called TRBD1 or TRBD2 (5 bases each). This CDR3 has 11 residues. Trimming removed 4 bases from V and 5 bases from J, with 6 bases in between. The V gene's germline CDR1 is ENHRY and CDR2 SYGVKD. CDR3: CAISGDHEQYF. The CDR3 DNA reads TGTGCCATCAGTGGGGACCACGAGCAGTACTTC.

The chain uses TRBV7-3 and TRBJ2-5, with D possibly matching TRBD1 (6 bases). The CDR3 loop spans 15 amino acids. Trimming pared 2 bases from V and 5 bases from J, leaving 15 bases between. Germline V gene data show CDR1 as SGHTA and CDR2 as FQGTGA. The CDR3 DNA follows: TGTGCCAGCAGCTTATATGTGGGGGCGCGGGAGACCCAGTACTTC. Protein: CASSLYVGARETQYF.